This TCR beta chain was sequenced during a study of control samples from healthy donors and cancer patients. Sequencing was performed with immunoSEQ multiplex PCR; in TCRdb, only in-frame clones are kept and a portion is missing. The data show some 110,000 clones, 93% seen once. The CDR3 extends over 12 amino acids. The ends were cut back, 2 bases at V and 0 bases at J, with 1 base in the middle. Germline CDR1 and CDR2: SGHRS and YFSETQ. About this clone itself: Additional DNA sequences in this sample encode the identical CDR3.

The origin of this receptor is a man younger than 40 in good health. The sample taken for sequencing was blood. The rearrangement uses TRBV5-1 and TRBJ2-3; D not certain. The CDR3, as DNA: TGCGCCAGCAGCTTTAGCACAGATACGCAGTATTTT. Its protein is CASSFSTDTQYF.